This T cell receptor beta chain came from a study of T cell responses to AZD1222 COVID-19 vaccine. Across the whole study: Second-dose schedules of about 4 or about 12 weeks were combined.

Clones were read by immunoSEQ multiplex PCR, and TCRdb kept only the in-frame ones, dropping some. The sample consists of 150,000 to 180,000 clones, 88% of them appearing once. Sample: peripheral blood, taken on day 0 of AZD1222 vaccination. The TCR originated in an adult in good health.

The CDR3 region has the DNA TGTGCCAGCAGTTCCGCGGGACTAGCGCGCTACGAGCAGTACTTC. Amino acids: CASSSAGLARYEQYF. The chain has TRBV28 and TRBJ2-7, with TRBD2 matching over 10 bases. Germline V lookup: CDR1 MDHEN, CDR2 SYDVKM. Trimming cost V 4 bases and J 3 bases; bases outside gene matches: 6. The CDR3 runs to 15 residues.